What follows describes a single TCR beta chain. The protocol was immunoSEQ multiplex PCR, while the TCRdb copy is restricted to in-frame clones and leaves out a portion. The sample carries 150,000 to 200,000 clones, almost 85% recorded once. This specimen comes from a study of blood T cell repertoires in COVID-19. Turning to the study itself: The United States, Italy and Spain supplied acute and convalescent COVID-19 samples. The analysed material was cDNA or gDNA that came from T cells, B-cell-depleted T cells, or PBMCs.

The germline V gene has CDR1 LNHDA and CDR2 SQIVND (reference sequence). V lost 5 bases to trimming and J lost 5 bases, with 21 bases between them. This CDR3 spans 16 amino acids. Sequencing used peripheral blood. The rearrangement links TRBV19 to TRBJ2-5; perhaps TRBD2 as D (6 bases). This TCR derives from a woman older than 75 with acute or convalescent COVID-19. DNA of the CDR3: TGTGCCAGTAGTTTCCACCTTGGAGGGGCATGGGAGACCCAGTACTTC. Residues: CASSFHLGGAWETQYF.